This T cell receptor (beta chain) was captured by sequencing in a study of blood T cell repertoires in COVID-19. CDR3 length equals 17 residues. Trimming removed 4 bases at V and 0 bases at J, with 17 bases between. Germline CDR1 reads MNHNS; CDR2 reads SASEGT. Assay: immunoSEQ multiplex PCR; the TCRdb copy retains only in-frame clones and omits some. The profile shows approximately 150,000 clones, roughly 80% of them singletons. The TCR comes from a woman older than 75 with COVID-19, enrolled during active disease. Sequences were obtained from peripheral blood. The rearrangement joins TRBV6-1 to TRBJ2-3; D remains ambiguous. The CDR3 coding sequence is TGTGCCAGCAGTGGGATTACGAGGAGATATAGCACAGATACGCAGTATTTT. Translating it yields CASSGITRRYSTDTQYF.